This record looks at one T cell receptor (beta chain) sequence and its context. Germline assignment: CDR1 SGHVS and CDR2 FNYEAQ. With 1 base removed from V and 7 bases from J, the gap between germline ends came to 16 bases. This CDR3 has 15 residues. The entry originates in a study of control samples from healthy donors and cancer patients. Some clones are missing from TCRdb's copy, which holds only in-frame ones; the method was immunoSEQ multiplex PCR. The sample yields 250,000 to 300,000 clones, 82% seen once. The chain combines TRBV7-6 with TRBJ1-2, with a weak D call TRBD1 (6 bases). Source material: PBMCs. The clonotype originates from a woman aged 55-75 years with lung cancer. The CDR3: CASSLDQGRLGGYTF. The CDR3 DNA sequence: TGTGCCAGCAGCTTAGATCAGGGGAGGCTTGGTGGCTACACCTTC.